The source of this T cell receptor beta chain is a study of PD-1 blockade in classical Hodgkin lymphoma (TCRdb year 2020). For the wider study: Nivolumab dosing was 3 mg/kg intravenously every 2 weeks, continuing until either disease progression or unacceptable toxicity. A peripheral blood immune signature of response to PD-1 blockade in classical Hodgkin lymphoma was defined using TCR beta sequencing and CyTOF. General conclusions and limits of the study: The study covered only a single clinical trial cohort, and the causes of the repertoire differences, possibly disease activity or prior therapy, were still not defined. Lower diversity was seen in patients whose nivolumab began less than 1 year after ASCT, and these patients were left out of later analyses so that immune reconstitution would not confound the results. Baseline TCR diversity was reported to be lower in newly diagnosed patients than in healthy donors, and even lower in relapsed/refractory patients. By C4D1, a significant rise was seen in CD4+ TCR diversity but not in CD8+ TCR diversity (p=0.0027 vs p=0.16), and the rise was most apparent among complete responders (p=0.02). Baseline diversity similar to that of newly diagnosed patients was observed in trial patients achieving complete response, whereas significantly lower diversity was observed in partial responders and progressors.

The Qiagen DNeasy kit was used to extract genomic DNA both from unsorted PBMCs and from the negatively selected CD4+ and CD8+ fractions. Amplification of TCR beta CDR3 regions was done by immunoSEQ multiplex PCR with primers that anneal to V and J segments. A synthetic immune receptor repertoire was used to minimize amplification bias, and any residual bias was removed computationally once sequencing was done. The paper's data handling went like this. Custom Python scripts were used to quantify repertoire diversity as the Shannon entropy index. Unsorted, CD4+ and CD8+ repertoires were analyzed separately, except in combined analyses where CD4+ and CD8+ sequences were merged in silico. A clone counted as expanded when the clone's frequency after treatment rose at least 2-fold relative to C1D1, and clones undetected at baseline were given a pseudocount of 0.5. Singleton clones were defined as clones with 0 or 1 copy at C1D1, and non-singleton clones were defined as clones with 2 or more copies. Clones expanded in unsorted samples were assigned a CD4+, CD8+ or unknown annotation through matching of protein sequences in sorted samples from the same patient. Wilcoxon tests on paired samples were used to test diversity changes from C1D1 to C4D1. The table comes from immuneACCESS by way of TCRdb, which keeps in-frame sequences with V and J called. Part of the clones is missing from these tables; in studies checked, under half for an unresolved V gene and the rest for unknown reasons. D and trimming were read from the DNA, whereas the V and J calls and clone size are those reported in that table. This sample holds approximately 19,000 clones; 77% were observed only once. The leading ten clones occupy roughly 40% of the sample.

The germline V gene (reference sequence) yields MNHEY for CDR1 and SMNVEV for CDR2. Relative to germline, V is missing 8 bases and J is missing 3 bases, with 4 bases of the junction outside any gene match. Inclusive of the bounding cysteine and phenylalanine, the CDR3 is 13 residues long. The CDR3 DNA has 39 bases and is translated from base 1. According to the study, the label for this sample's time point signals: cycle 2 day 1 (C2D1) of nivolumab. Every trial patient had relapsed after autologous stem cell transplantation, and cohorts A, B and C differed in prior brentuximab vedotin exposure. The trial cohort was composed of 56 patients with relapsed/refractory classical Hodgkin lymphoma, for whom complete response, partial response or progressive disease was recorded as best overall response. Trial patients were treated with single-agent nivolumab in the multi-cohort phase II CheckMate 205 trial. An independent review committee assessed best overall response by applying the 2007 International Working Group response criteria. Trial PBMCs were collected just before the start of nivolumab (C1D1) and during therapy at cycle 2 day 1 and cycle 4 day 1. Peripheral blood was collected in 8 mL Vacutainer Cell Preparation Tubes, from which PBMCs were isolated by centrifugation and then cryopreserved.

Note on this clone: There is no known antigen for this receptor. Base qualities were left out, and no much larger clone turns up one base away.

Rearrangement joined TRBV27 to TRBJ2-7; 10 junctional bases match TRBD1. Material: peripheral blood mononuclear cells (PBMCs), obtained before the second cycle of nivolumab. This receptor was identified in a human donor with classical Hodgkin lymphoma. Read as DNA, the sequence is TGTGCCAGCGGGACAGGGGACATCTACGAGCAGTACTTC. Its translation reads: CASGTGDIYEQYF.